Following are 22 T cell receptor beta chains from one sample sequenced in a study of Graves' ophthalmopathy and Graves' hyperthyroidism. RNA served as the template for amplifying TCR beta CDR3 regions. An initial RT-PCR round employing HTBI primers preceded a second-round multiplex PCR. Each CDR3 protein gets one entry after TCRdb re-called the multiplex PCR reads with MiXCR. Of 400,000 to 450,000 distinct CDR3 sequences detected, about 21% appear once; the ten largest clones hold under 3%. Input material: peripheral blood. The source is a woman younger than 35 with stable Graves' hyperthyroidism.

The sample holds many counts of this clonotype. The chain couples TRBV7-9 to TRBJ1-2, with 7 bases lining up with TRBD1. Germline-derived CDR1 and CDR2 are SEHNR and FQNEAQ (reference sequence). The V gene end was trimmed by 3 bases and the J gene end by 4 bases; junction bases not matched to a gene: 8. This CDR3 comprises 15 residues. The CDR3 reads CASSFGTGEVYGYTF. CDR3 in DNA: TGTGCCAGCAGCTTTGGTACAGGGGAGGTCTATGGCTACACCTTC.

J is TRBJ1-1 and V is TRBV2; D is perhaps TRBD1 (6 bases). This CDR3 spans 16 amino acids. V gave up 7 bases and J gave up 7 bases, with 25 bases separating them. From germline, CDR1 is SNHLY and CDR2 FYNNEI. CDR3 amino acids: CASILTPLQGLGEAFF. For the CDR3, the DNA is TGTGCCAGCATCCTTACCCCGTTACAGGGCTTGGGTGAAGCTTTCTTT.

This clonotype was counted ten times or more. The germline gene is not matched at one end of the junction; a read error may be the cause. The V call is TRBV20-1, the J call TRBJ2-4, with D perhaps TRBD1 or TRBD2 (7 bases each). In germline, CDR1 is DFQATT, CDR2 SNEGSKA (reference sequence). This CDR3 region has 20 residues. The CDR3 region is CSARVPGQLGGGLAKNIKYF. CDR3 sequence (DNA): TGCAGTGCTAGAGTTCCGGGACAGCTCGGCGGGGGCCTAGCCAAAAACATTAAGTACTTC.

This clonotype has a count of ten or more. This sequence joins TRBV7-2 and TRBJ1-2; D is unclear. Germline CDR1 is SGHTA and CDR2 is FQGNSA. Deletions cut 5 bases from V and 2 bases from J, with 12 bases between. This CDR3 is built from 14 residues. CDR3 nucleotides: TGTGCCAGCAGCGCCTTCGGTGGAAACTATGGCTACACCTTC. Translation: CASSAFGGNYGYTF. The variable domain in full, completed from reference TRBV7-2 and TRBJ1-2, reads GAGVSQSPSNKVTEKGKDVELRCDPISGHTALYWYRQSLGQGLEFLIYFQGNSAPDKSGLPSDRFSAERTGGSVSTLTIQRTQQEDSAVYLCASSAFGGNYGYTFGSGTRLTVV.

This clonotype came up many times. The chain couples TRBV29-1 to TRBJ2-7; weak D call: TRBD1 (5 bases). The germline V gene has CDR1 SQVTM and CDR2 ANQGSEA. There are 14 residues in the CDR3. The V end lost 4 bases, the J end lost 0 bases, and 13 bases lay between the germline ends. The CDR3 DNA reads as TGCAGCGTTGTCCCCCGACAGAACTCCTACGAGCAGTACTTC. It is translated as CSVVPRQNSYEQYF.

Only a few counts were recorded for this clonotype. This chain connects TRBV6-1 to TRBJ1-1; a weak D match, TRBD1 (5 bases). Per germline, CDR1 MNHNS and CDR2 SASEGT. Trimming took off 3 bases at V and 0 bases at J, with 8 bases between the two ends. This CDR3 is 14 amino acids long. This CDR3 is CASSEAGLNTEAFF. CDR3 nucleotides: TGTGCCAGCAGTGAGGCAGGGTTGAACACTGAAGCTTTCTTT.

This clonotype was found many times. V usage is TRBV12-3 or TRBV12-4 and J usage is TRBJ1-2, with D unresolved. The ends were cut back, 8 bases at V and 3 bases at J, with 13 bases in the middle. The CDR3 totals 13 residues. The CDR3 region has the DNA TGTGCCAGCTCGGGGTTTCTCGACTATGGCTACACCTTC. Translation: CASSGFLDYGYTF.

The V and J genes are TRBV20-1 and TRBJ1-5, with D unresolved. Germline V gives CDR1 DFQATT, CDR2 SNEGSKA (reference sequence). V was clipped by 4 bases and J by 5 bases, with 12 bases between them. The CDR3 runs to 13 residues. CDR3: CSANLEVDQPQHF. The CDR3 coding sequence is TGCAGTGCTAACCTGGAGGTGGATCAGCCCCAGCATTTT.

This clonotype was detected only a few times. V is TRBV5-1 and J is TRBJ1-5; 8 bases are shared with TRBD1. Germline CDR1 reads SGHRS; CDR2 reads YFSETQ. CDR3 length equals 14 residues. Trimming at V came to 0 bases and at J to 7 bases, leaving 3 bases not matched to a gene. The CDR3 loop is CASSLGQGSQPQHF. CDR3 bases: TGCGCCAGCAGCTTGGGACAGGGGAGCCAGCCCCAGCATTTT.

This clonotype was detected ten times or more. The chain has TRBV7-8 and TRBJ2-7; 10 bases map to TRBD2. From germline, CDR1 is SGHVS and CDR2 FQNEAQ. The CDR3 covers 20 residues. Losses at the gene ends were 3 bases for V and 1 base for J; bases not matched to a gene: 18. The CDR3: CASSFSPGLAYIRASYEQYF. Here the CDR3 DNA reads TGTGCCAGCAGCTTCAGTCCGGGACTAGCGTATATTCGGGCATCCTACGAGCAGTACTTC.

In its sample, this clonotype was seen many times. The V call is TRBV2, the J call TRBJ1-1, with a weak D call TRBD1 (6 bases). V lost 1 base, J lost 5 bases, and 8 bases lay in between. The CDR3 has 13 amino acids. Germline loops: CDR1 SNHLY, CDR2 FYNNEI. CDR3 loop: CASSEEGGTEAFF. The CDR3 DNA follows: TGTGCCAGCAGTGAAGAGGGGGGGACTGAAGCTTTCTTT.

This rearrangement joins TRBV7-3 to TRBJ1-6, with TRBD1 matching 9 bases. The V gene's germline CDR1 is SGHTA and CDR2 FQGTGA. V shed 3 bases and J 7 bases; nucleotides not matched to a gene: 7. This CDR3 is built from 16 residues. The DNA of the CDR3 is TGTGCCAGCAGCTTCCGGGACAGGGCGGAAAATTCACCCCTCCACTTT. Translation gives CASSFRDRAENSPLHF.

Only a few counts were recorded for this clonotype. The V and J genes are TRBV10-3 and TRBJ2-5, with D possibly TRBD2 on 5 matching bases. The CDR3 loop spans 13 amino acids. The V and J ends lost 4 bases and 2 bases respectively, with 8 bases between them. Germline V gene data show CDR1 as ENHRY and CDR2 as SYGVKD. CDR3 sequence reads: CAISVRVQETQYF. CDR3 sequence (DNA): TGTGCCATCAGTGTGCGGGTACAAGAGACCCAGTACTTC.

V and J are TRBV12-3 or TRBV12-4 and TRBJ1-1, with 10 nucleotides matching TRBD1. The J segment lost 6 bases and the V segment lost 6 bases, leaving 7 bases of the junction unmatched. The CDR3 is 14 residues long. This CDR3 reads CASRRTGGDAEAFF. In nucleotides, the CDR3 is TGTGCCAGCAGGAGGACAGGGGGGGACGCTGAAGCTTTCTTT.

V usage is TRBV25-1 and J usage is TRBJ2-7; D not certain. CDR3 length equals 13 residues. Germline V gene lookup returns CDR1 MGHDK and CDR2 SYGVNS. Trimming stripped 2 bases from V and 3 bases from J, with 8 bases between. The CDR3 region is CASSEPLNYEQYF. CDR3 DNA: TGTGCCAGCAGTGAACCGCTGAACTACGAGCAGTACTTC.

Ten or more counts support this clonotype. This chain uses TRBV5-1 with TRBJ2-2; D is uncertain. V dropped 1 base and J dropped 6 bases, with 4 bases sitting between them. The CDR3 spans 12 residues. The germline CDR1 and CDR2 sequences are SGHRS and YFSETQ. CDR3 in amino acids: CASSLFPGELFF. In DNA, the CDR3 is TGCGCCAGCAGCTTGTTTCCCGGGGAGCTGTTTTTT.

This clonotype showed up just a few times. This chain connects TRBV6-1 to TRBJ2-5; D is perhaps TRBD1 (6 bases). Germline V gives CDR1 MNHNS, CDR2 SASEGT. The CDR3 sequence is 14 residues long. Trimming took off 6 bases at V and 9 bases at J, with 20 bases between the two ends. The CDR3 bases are TGTGCCAGCAGCGATACAGGGTCAGCGGAGGCCCAGTACTTC. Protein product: CASSDTGSAEAQYF.

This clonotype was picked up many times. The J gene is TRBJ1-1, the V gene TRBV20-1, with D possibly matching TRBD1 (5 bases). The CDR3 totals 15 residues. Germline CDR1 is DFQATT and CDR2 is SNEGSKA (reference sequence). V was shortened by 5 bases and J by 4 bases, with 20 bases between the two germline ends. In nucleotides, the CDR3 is TGCAGTGCTCAGGGAGGTAGGGGTTCGGGCACTGAAGCTTTCTTT. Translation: CSAQGGRGSGTEAFF.

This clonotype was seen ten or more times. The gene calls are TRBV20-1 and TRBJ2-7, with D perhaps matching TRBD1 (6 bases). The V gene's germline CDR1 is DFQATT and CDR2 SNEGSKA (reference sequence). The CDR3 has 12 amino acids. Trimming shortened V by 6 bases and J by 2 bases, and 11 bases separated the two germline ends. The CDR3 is CSAQGRTYEQYF. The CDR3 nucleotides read TGCAGTGCACAGGGACGGACCTACGAGCAGTACTTC.

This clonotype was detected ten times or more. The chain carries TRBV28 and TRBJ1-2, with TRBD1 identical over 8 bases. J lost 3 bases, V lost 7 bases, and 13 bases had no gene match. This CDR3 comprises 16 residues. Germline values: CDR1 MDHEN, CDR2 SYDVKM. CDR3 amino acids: CASTSQGGIIYYGYTF. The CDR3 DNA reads TGTGCCAGCACCTCACAGGGGGGGATTATATACTATGGCTACACCTTC.

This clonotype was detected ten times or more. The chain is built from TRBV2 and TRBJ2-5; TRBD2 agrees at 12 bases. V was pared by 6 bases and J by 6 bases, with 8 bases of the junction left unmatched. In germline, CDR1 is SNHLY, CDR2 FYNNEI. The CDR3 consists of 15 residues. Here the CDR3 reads CASREPGLAGQTQYF. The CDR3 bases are TGTGCCAGCAGGGAACCGGGACTAGCGGGCCAGACCCAGTACTTC.

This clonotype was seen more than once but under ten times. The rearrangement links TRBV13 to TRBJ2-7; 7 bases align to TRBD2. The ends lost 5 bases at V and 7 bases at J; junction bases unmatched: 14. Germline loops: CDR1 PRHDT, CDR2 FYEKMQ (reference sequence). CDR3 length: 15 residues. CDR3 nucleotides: TGTGCCAGCAGCACCCGGCGGGGCGGGAGCGTGGAGCAGTACTTC. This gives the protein CASSTRRGGSVEQYF.